This T cell receptor (beta chain) was recovered during a study of blood T cell repertoires in COVID-19 (TCRdb year 2020). Background for the entire study: Samples covering the acute and convalescent phases of COVID-19 were provided by collaborators in the United States, Italy and Spain. The prospective study material was composed of cDNA or gDNA derived from T cells, B-cell-depleted T cells, or PBMCs. The dataset comprised deeply sampled blood TCRbeta repertoires from subjects exposed to, actively infected with, or recovered from COVID-19. The repertoires were made available in a free public database intended to serve as a resource for research on the immune response to SARS-CoV-2. The samples were drawn from the first 160 participants of the ongoing ImmuneRACE study and from some 1,300 subjects provided by 6 global collaborators. A de-identified subject ID, COVID-19 status, age in years and sex were almost always included in the sample metadata. Where available, HLA class I and class II types were taken from metadata supplied by the sample provider and were not determined by assay-based typing.

CDR1 MGHRA and CDR2 YSYEKL are derived from the germline V gene. V loses 0 bases, J loses 6 bases, and the germline ends lie 12 bases apart. The CDR3 numbers 15 residues from cysteine through phenylalanine. Only the CDR3 part of the read is kept: 45 bases, read in frame from the first base. TCRbeta CDR3 regions were amplified from genomic DNA by means of the immunoSEQ Assay, a bias-controlled multiplex PCR. As for how the authors treated the data: Nucleated cell counts per sample were estimated from amplification of reference gene primers within the assay. To quantify the absolute abundance of each unique TCRbeta CDR3 rearrangement, sequence reads were collapsed and filtered. Productive Simpson clonality was computed per sample as the square root of Simpson's diversity index over productive rearrangements. TCRdb's version of the immuneACCESS table is confined to in-frame rearrangements and falls short of the full clone set. An unresolved V gene accounts for under half of the shortfall where checked; the remainder is of unknown origin. Clone size and V and J calls were adopted from that table, with D and trimming inferred from the DNA. The sample table lists over 110,000 clones, roughly 80% of them with a count of one. 4.5% to 7% of the sample lies in the top ten.

A remark on this clone: What this receptor recognizes is not known. Base quality data are lacking; no much larger clone is found one base away.

What the study reported, not specific to this receptor: Clinical and demographic metadata were provided uncurated, with the amount varying by source and participant.

In the prospective study, participants were roughly 18 to 95 years old, resided in about two dozen geographic areas of the United States, and were enrolled through a virtual design. In the prospective study, cohorts were assigned on the basis of participant-reported clinical history obtained from a screening survey and a study questionnaire. In the prospective study, mobile phlebotomists collected whole blood, serum and a nasopharyngeal or oropharyngeal swab from each participant. Over an approximately 2-month period, participants in the prospective study had the option of providing additional blood draws and questionnaires. Before DNA extraction, blood samples from the prospective study were shipped at room temperature or frozen.

Sequencing input: PBMCs or T cells enriched from blood (not recorded which). The receptor chain draws on TRBV4-1 and TRBJ1-5, with the D gene too uncertain to name. This sequence was found in a man between 35 and 55 years old with acute COVID-19. At the DNA level, the sequence is TGCGCCAGCAGCCAAGATCGCACAGCTACTCAGCCCCAGCATTTT. Translated, this is CASSQDRTATQPQHF.